This T cell receptor (beta chain) was obtained from a study of blood T cell repertoires in COVID-19. Study-wide background: Sources were T cells, B-cell-depleted T cells, or PBMCs; the material itself was cDNA or gDNA.

In the original processing: Reference gene primer amplification gave estimated nucleated cell counts. Clones were read by immunoSEQ multiplex PCR, and TCRdb kept only the in-frame ones, dropping some. V and J calls and clone size are those listed in that table; D and trimming were worked out from the DNA. The sample has approximately 250,000 clones, 75% to 85% seen once. The ends were cut back, 6 bases at V and 3 bases at J, with 14 bases in the middle. Germline-derived CDR1 and CDR2 are SQVTM and ANQGSEA. The CDR3 has 14 amino acids. The specimen was peripheral blood. The source is a woman between 50 and 59 years old with acute or convalescent COVID-19. The rearrangement joins TRBV29-1 to TRBJ2-2, with no clear D. The CDR3 reads CSVVETLDTGELFF. DNA for the CDR3: TGCAGCGTAGTCGAGACTTTGGACACCGGGGAGCTGTTTTTT.